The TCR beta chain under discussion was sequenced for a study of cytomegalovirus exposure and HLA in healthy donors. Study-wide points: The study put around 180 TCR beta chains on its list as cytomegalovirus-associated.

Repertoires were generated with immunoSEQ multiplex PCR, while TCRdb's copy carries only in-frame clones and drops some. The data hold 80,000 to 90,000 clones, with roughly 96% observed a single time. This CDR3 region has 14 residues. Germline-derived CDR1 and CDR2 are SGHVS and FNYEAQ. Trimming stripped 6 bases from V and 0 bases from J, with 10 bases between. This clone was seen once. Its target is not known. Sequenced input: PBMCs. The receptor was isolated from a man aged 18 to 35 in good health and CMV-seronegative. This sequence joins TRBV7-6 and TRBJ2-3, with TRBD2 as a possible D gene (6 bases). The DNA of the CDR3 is TGTGCCAGCAGGACTAGTCCTAGCACAGATACGCAGTATTTT. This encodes CASRTSPSTDTQYF.